This T cell receptor (beta chain) stems from a study of cytomegalovirus exposure and HLA in healthy donors. Turning to this clone: Its antigen remains unknown.

Overall study results and limits: The authors judged a highly shared variant cluster likely a sequencing artifact. The investigators catalogued some 150 TCR beta chains as cytomegalovirus-associated. Later analysis identified over 15,000 TCR beta sequences associated with HLA alleles, using a false discovery rate threshold of 0.05. With later analysis, a missense DCLRE1C variant became linked to TCR beta V- and J-gene trimming.

This CDR3 has 18 residues. The J segment lost 0 bases and the V segment lost 0 bases, leaving 7 bases of the junction unmatched. CDR1 is SNHLY, CDR2 FYNNEI, per germline. The PCR was carried out with 60 Vbeta primers and 13 Jbeta primers. Data came from immunoSEQ multiplex PCR; TCRdb stores just in-frame clones and leaves some out. The repertoire holds a few hundred thousand clones, with more than 55% as singletons. This TCR derives from a female donor in good health and CMV-seronegative. The sequenced sample was PBMCs. The J gene is TRBJ2-1, the V gene TRBV2; 8 nucleotides align to TRBD2. Here the CDR3 DNA reads TGTGCCAGCAGTGAAGCGCCGGCGGGGGGTAGCTCCTACAATGAGCAGTTCTTC. Protein: CASSEAPAGGSSYNEQFF.